These T cell receptor beta chains were read from a single sample in a study of T-cell reconstitution after alpha-beta-depleted transplantation in children. MiXCR, applied by TCRdb to the PCR reads, yields one record per CDR3 protein. This table holds roughly 250,000 distinct CDR3 sequences, approximately 8% found once. The sample in question was PBMCs, mostly from graft donor cells, obtained 180 days after TCRalphabeta/CD19-depleted stem cell transplant. Source of these receptors: a male patient aged 5 to 17 who had a stem cell transplant for acute lymphoblastic leukemia, so the T cells may come from the graft donor. Each CDR3 is given with its conserved first and last residue. D genes are given only for firm matches. A row's size may be missing; if present it is once, few, many or a size class.

d_call j_call clone_size v_call cdr3_aa cdr3_nt
TRBD1 TRBJ2-1 NA TRBV4-1 CASSRGEDRDYNEQFF TGCGCCAGCAGCCGGGGTGAGGACAGGGACTACAATGAGCAGTTCTTC
TRBD1 TRBJ2-7 NA TRBV28 CASRWTGAYEQYF TGTGCCAGCAGGTGGACAGGGGCCTACGAGCAGTACTTC
TRBD2 TRBJ2-5 many TRBV7-2 CASSFLTGGNPETQYF TGTGCCAGCAGCTTCCTGACGGGGGGAAATCCGGAGACCCAGTACTTC
TRBD1 TRBJ1-1 many TRBV6-1 CASSRISGTGSTEAFF TGTGCCAGCAGTCGCATTTCCGGGACAGGGAGCACTGAAGCTTTCTTT
NA TRBJ1-1 many TRBV6-5 CASSSRGLRNTEAFF TGTGCCAGCAGTTCCCGAGGCTTGAGGAACACTGAAGCTTTCTTT
TRBD2 TRBJ2-3 many TRBV4-3 CASSQGLAATDTQYF TGCGCCAGCAGCCAAGGGCTAGCGGCCACAGATACGCAGTATTTT
NA TRBJ1-2 many TRBV9 CASSPTGTNYGYTF TGTGCCAGCAGCCCAACAGGGACTAACTATGGCTACACCTTC
TRBD1 TRBJ2-7 many TRBV5-1 CASSLALGQGYEQYF TGCGCCAGCAGCTTGGCATTGGGACAGGGATACGAGCAGTACTTC
NA TRBJ1-4 many TRBV27 CASTSGAVRKEKLFF TGTGCCAGCACCTCGGGGGCCGTGCGGAAAGAAAAACTGTTTTTT
NA TRBJ1-4 many TRBV12-3/TRBV12-4 CASSSHFNLATNEKLFF TGTGCCAGCAGTTCCCATTTCAACCTTGCAACTAATGAAAAACTGTTTTTT